A selection of T cell receptor beta chains follows, all from one sample in a study of control samples from healthy donors and cancer patients. Assay used: immunoSEQ multiplex PCR; TCRdb lists only in-frame clones, some missing. The sample includes roughly 220,000 clones, roughly 94% of them seen just once. The sequencing input was blood. These receptors were taken from a man in his fifties in good health. Both conserved end residues are part of each CDR3. A D gene is named only where the DNA matches it firmly. Where a row states a size, it is once, few, many or the class of an expanded clone; other rows omit it.

NA	TRBV14	TRBJ2-6	NA	CASSPLGQGVFGANVLTF	TGTGCCAGCAGCCCTCTAGGGCAGGGAGTTTTCGGGGCCAACGTCCTGACTTTC
TRBD1	TRBV30	TRBJ1-5	NA	CAWSRTDRGQPQHF	TGTGCCTGGAGTCGTACGGACAGGGGTCAGCCCCAGCATTTT
NA	TRBV6-6	TRBJ2-7	NA	CASSWSQGYEQYF	TGTGCCAGCAGTTGGTCGCAGGGCTACGAGCAGTACTTC
TRBD1	TRBV5-4	TRBJ2-1	once	CASSFGQGAYNEQFF	TGTGCCAGCAGCTTTGGGCAGGGGGCCTACAATGAGCAGTTCTTC
NA	TRBV5-1	TRBJ1-1	NA	CASSSGGSTEAFF	TGCGCCAGCAGCTCTGGGGGCAGCACTGAAGCTTTCTTT
NA	TRBV2	TRBJ2-2	NA	CASILDRPSGELFF	TGTGCCAGCATTCTAGACAGGCCCTCTGGGGAGCTGTTTTTT
NA	TRBV3-1/TRBV3-2	TRBJ2-1	NA	CASSQGHLSYNEQFF	TGTGCCAGCAGCCAAGGACACCTCTCCTACAATGAGCAGTTCTTC
NA	TRBV11-2	TRBJ1-1	once	CASSLGAEAFF	TGTGCCAGCAGCTTAGGGGCTGAAGCTTTCTTT
NA	TRBV5-5	TRBJ1-5	NA	CASSLATGGYQPQHF	TGTGCCAGCAGCTTGGCAACGGGGGGGTATCAGCCCCAGCATTTT
TRBD1	TRBV5-1	TRBJ2-3	NA	CASSSSLGQGTDTQYF	TGCGCCAGCAGCTCCTCCTTGGGACAGGGGACAGATACGCAGTATTTT
NA	TRBV10-2	TRBJ2-1	NA	CASTAAEHNEQFF	TGCGCCAGCACGGCGGCGGAACACAATGAGCAGTTCTTC
TRBD1	TRBV18	TRBJ1-1	NA	CASSPQGTGTGTEAFF	TGTGCCAGCTCACCACAGGGGACAGGGACTGGCACTGAAGCTTTCTTT
NA	TRBV5-8	TRBJ2-6	NA	CASSQGHTFSGANVLTF	TGTGCCAGCAGTCAGGGACACACATTCTCTGGGGCCAACGTCCTGACTTTC
NA	TRBV4-2	TRBJ1-5	NA	CASSPLGGMYQPQHF	TGTGCCAGCAGCCCCCTCGGGGGGATGTACCAGCCCCAGCATTTT
TRBD1	TRBV7-9	TRBJ1-2	NA	CASSPPGTGDVGYTF	TGTGCCAGCAGCCCCCCAGGGACAGGGGACGTCGGCTACACCTTC
NA	TRBV2	TRBJ1-5	NA	CASSENREDQPQHF	TGTGCCAGCAGTGAAAACAGGGAGGATCAGCCCCAGCATTTT
TRBD1	TRBV4-3	TRBJ2-7	once	CASSQDGSQDRDICEQYF	TGCGCCAGCAGCCAAGACGGGTCTCAGGACAGGGACATTTGCGAGCAGTACTTC
NA	TRBV7-9	TRBJ1-2	NA	CASSLGPSYGYTF	TGTGCCAGCAGCTTAGGACCTAGCTATGGCTACACCTTC
NA	TRBV2	TRBJ1-5	NA	CASRAGTAYGPQHF	TGTGCCAGCAGGGCCGGGACGGCCTATGGGCCCCAGCATTTT
NA	TRBV19	TRBJ2-5	NA	CASSVSRLGQETQYF	TGTGCCAGTAGTGTCTCTCGACTGGGCCAAGAGACCCAGTACTTC
TRBD1	TRBV7-2	TRBJ1-3	once	CASTVDRGAGNTIYF	TGTGCCAGCACCGTCGACAGGGGGGCTGGAAACACCATATATTTT
NA	TRBV15	TRBJ2-1	NA	CATSSPKGGEQFF	TGTGCCACCAGCTCGCCCAAAGGAGGTGAGCAGTTCTTC
NA	TRBV19	TRBJ2-5	NA	CASSKSETQYF	TGTGCCAGTAGTAAAAGCGAGACCCAGTACTTC
NA	TRBV7-2	TRBJ1-4	NA	CASSLVRGGEKLFF	TGTGCCAGCAGCTTAGTTAGAGGAGGCGAAAAACTGTTTTTT
NA	TRBV6-5	TRBJ1-6	NA	CASSFGDSPLHF	TGTGCCAGCTCTTTTGGGGATTCACCCCTCCACTTT
NA	TRBV7-9	TRBJ2-5	NA	CASDRLGETQYF	TGTGCCAGCGATCGTCTCGGGGAGACCCAGTACTTC
NA	TRBV19	TRBJ2-6	NA	CASGIQHSGANVLTF	TGTGCCAGTGGGATCCAACACTCTGGGGCCAACGTCCTGACTTTC
NA	TRBV6-1	TRBJ1-4	NA	CASSEGSYATNEKLFF	TGTGCCAGCAGTGAGGGCAGCTACGCAACTAATGAAAAACTGTTTTTT
TRBD1	TRBV5-1	TRBJ2-2	NA	CASSHKTGANLAGELFF	TGCGCCAGCAGCCACAAGACAGGGGCTAATCTCGCCGGGGAGCTGTTTTTT
NA	TRBV5-1	TRBJ1-1	NA	CASSAGGSPLEAFF	TGCGCCAGCAGCGCTGGAGGGAGTCCCCTAGAAGCTTTCTTT
NA	TRBV27	TRBJ2-7	NA	CASASTLTVYSYEQYF	TGTGCCAGCGCCTCAACCCTGACAGTTTACTCCTACGAGCAGTACTTC
NA	TRBV10-2	TRBJ2-1	NA	CASLTGGADEQFF	TGCGCCAGCTTGACCGGTGGGGCTGATGAGCAGTTCTTC
NA	TRBV19	TRBJ1-4	NA	CASIPTRGSTNEKLFF	TGTGCCAGTATTCCTACAAGGGGATCAACTAATGAAAAACTGTTTTTT
NA	TRBV7-2	TRBJ1-2	NA	CASSYIRGDYGYTF	TGTGCCAGCAGCTACATTAGGGGGGACTATGGCTACACCTTC
NA	TRBV24-1	TRBJ1-5	NA	CATSDLQGTQPQHF	TGTGCCACCAGTGACCTGCAGGGGACTCAGCCCCAGCATTTT